The T cell receptor (beta chain) described here comes from a study of T cell responses to AZD1222 COVID-19 vaccine. Profiled with immunoSEQ multiplex PCR; TCRdb holds only in-frame clones, not every one. The sample has some 120,000 clones, around 92% seen once. The CDR3 length is 16 residues. Sequences were derived from peripheral blood, sampled on day 0 of AZD1222 vaccination. The V call is TRBV21-1, the J call TRBJ2-1; the DNA was not used to check the table's D call, TRBD2. TRBV21-1 constitutes a pseudogene. The TCR was taken from an adult in good health. In nucleotides, the CDR3 is TGTGCCAGCAGCAGATCTACTAGCGGGAAATCTCATGAGCAGTTCTTC. As protein: CASSRSTSGKSHEQFF.